Following are 15 T cell receptor beta chains from one sample sequenced in a study of T cell repertoires in cytomegalovirus infection. TCRdb ran MiXCR on the reads and lists one entry per CDR3 protein. The sample has about 920,000 distinct CDR3 sequences, around 32% seen once; the top ten hold around 15%. Their recognized antigens are unknown. Material: cultured CD8+ T cells from PBMCs, obtained from culture after CMV antigen stimulation. All receptors come from a human donor in good health (CMV status not recorded). Some clones in this sample may be carry-over from other donors' samples.

This chain uses TRBV12-3 or TRBV12-4 with TRBJ1-2; D might be TRBD1 (5 bases). V was clipped by 5 bases and J by 6 bases, with 10 bases between them. The CDR3 consists of 12 residues. For the CDR3, the DNA is TGTGCCAGCAGTGCCAGGGTGGATGGCTACACCTTC. As protein: CASSARVDGYTF.

The chain is built from TRBV6-2 or TRBV6-3 and TRBJ1-2; D perhaps matches TRBD1 (6 bases). The V end lost 0 bases, the J end lost 5 bases, and 10 bases lay between the germline ends. Germline values: CDR1 MNHEY, CDR2 SVGEGT. The CDR3 length is 14 residues. The CDR3 coding sequence is TGTGCCAGCAGTTACTCGACTCAGGGGTATGGCTACACCTTC. Its translation is CASSYSTQGYGYTF.

The rearrangement links TRBV7-9 to TRBJ2-2; 8 bases line up with TRBD1. There are 13 residues in the CDR3. Looked up from germline, CDR1 is SEHNR and CDR2 is FQNEAQ (reference sequence). In DNA form, the CDR3 reads TGTGTCGCCTTGGACAGGGAGGACGGGGAGCTGTTTTTT. This sequence encodes CVALDREDGELFF.

The table lists this clonotype with a few counts. J is TRBJ1-5 and V is TRBV27, with D hard to call. Germline CDR1 is MNHEY and CDR2 is SMNVEV (reference sequence). This CDR3 has 15 amino acids. The ends were cut back, 3 bases at V and 0 bases at J, with 9 bases in the middle. This CDR3 reads CASSFAGNSNQPQHF. The CDR3 nucleotides read TGTGCCAGCAGTTTCGCGGGGAATAGCAATCAGCCCCAGCATTTT.

This clonotype was seen many times. The chain couples TRBV12-3 or TRBV12-4 to TRBJ1-5; D is undetermined. Deletions cut 4 bases from V and 7 bases from J, with 11 bases between. CDR3 length: 13 amino acids. DNA of the CDR3: TGTGCCAGCAGTTCGGGTAAGGTCCAGCCCCAGCATTTT. It encodes CASSSGKVQPQHF.

This clonotype was counted only a few times. The rearrangement uses TRBV4-3 and TRBJ2-6; D unclear. Between the trimmed V and J ends, which lost 0 bases and 10 bases, there was a span of 10 bases. CDR1 and CDR2 from the germline V gene are LGHNA and YSLEER. There are 14 residues in the CDR3. The CDR3 region is CASSQDSELNVLTF. Here the CDR3 DNA reads TGCGCCAGCAGCCAAGATTCAGAATTGAACGTCCTGACTTTC.

This chain links TRBV25-1 with TRBJ1-2; 8 positions agree with TRBD1. This CDR3 contains 11 residues. V was clipped by 5 bases and J by 12 bases; unmatched bases: 5. CDR1 MGHDK and CDR2 SYGVNS come from the germline V gene. CDR3 coding DNA: TGTGCCAGCAGTTGGACAGGGATCCACACCTTC. Translated, it gives CASSWTGIHTF.

This clonotype was observed a handful of times. The chain joins TRBV27 to TRBJ2-6; TRBD1 matches 7 bases. This CDR3 is 16 amino acids long. CDR1 MNHEY and CDR2 SMNVEV come from the germline V gene (reference sequence). V was clipped by 10 bases and J by 0 bases; unmatched bases: 9. CDR3 nucleotides: TGTGCCACCTTTGGGGACAGTCCCTCTGGGGCCAACGTCCTGACTTTC. Its protein is CATFGDSPSGANVLTF.

This clonotype was observed at least ten times. DNA for the CDR3: TGTGCCAGCAGCTTAACACCCGGGACAGCTTGGGAAGATACGCAGTATTTT. Amino acid sequence: CASSLTPGTAWEDTQYF. The chain is built from TRBV7-3 and TRBJ2-3; 7 bases align to TRBD1. The germline CDR1 and CDR2 sequences are SGHTA and FQGTGA. The CDR3 covers 17 residues. V shed 0 bases and J 5 bases; nucleotides not matched to a gene: 11.

The V and J genes are TRBV20-1 and TRBJ2-7; possible D gene TRBD1, 6 bases. Between the trimmed V and J ends, which lost 5 bases and 3 bases, there was a span of 20 bases. Germline CDR1 is DFQATT and CDR2 is SNEGSKA (reference sequence). This CDR3 comprises 15 residues. The CDR3 DNA is TGCAGTGCTGAGGGGCTCGAGACAGGCCTCTACGAGCAGTACTTC. Translating gives CSAEGLETGLYEQYF.

The genes are TRBV19 and TRBJ1-1; D remains ambiguous. The CDR3 totals 14 residues. Germline V CDR1 and CDR2: LNHDA, SQIVND (reference sequence). V was cut by 5 bases and J by 1 base, with 11 bases left in between. The CDR3 loop reads CASSVRGRNTEAFF. CDR3 sequence (DNA): TGTGCCAGTAGTGTACGGGGAAGGAACACTGAAGCTTTCTTT. Combining the CDR3 with reference TRBV19 and TRBJ1-1 gives the whole variable domain DGGITQSPKYLFRKEGQNVTLSCEQNLNHDAMYWYRQDPGQGLRLIYYSQIVNDFQKGDIAEGYSVSREKKESFPLTVTSAQKNPTAFYLCASSVRGRNTEAFFGQGTRLTVV.

The table lists this clonotype with a few counts. The chain combines TRBV7-9 with TRBJ1-5, with TRBD1 matching 8 bases. The CDR3 spans 16 residues. V was pared by 5 bases and J by 0 bases, with 6 bases of the junction left unmatched. The germline gives CDR1 SEHNR, CDR2 FQNEAQ (reference sequence). CDR3 coding DNA: TGTGCCAGCAGCAAAGCCGGACAGGGTAGCAATCAGCCCCAGCATTTT. It codes for CASSKAGQGSNQPQHF.

The chain carries TRBV6-1 and TRBJ1-3; no clear D gene. CDR1 is MNHNS, CDR2 SASEGT, per germline. V lost 4 bases and J 0 bases, leaving 7 bases between the germline ends. This CDR3 is 14 amino acids long. This CDR3 reads CASSGWASGNTIYF. The DNA of the CDR3 is TGTGCCAGCAGTGGTTGGGCCTCTGGAAACACCATATATTTT.

The V call is TRBV20-1, the J call TRBJ2-7, with D maybe TRBD2 (6 bases). V was clipped by 0 bases and J by 1 base, with 13 bases between them. CDR1 is DFQATT, CDR2 SNEGSKA, per germline (reference sequence). This CDR3 spans 15 amino acids. The DNA for the CDR3 is TGCAGTGCTAGAGATTTGTCTAGCGAATCCTACGAGCAGTACGTC. Amino acids: CSARDLSSESYEQYV.

This clonotype was seen a few times. This sequence joins TRBV6-8 and TRBJ1-6; D might be TRBD1 (6 bases). Germline CDR1 reads MNHGY; CDR2 reads SAAAGT. V lost 6 bases, J lost 8 bases, and 17 bases lay in between. The CDR3 is made up of 15 amino acids. CDR3 protein: CASSLTRGGDSPLHF. The CDR3 region has the DNA TGTGCCAGCAGCCTTACACGAGGGGGTGATTCACCCCTCCACTTT.